This TCR beta chain was identified during a study of T cell responses to AZD1222 COVID-19 vaccine. The CDR3 has 14 residues. Trimming took 0 bases from V and 7 from J; bases not matched to a gene: 6. TCRdb's table, derived via immunoSEQ multiplex PCR, lists solely in-frame clones and lacks some. In the table there are 100,000 to 150,000 clones, 88% of which are singletons. The rearrangement links TRBV23-1 to TRBJ2-7; 7 positions agree with TRBD2. TRBV23-1 is reported as an ORF; its role is uncertain. The material sequenced was peripheral blood, taken on day 0 of AZD1222 vaccination. The sequence derives from an adult in good health. This CDR3 reads CASSQSDRGEEQYF. The CDR3 DNA reads as TGCGCCAGCAGTCAATCCGACCGGGGGGAAGAGCAGTACTTC.